This entry is about one TCR beta chain. Its specificity is not known. Generated by immunoSEQ multiplex PCR, the TCRdb table keeps only in-frame clones and is missing some. The sample holds 190,000 or so clones, around three quarters seen once. The data belong to a study of cytotoxic CD8 clonotypes in ibrutinib-treated CLL. Study-wide points: Shared public clonotypes were rare, and on treatment they either got smaller or stayed the same.

The CDR3 runs to 15 residues. V was clipped by 5 bases and J by 0 bases, with 14 bases between them. The germline gives CDR1 MNHEY, CDR2 SMNVEV (reference sequence). The sequence derives from a human donor with chronic lymphocytic leukemia. The chain is built from TRBV27 and TRBJ2-7; D remains unclear. The starting material was PBMCs, obtained after 24 months of ibrutinib treatment. CDR3 loop: CASSEFGKSSYEQYF. For the CDR3, the DNA is TGTGCCAGCAGTGAATTCGGAAAGAGCTCCTACGAGCAGTACTTC.